What follows are 12 T cell receptor beta chains derived from one specimen sequenced in a study of T cell changes during pregnancy in multiple sclerosis (dated by TCRdb to the late 2010s). Libraries were made using the immunoSEQ multiplex PCR assay. TCRdb holds this immuneACCESS table with in-frame rearrangements only. Some clones are missing; in checked studies, unresolved V genes explain under half, and the rest has no known cause. The sample table records about 55,000 clones; about 95% of these occur just once. The ten largest clonotypes hold less than 3% of the sample. This specimen was CD8+ T cells from peripheral blood mononuclear cells, taken after pregnancy. The source is a female donor with multiple sclerosis, enrolled in a pregnancy study.

V usage is TRBV6-5 and J usage is TRBJ2-1; TRBD1 agrees at 7 bases. The CDR3 sequence is 14 residues long. Germline CDR1 MNHEY, CDR2 SVGAGI. V shed 4 bases and J 1 base; nucleotides not matched to a gene: 1. CDR3 protein: CASSSTGSYNEQFF. The DNA of the CDR3 is TGTGCCAGCAGTTCGACAGGGTCCTACAATGAGCAGTTCTTC.

A single count supports this clone. This sequence joins TRBV13 and TRBJ2-5, with D possibly TRBD2 on 5 matching bases. Trimming left V 5 bases short and J 5 bases short, with 9 bases between. From germline, CDR1 is PRHDT and CDR2 FYEKMQ (reference sequence). This CDR3 spans 12 amino acids. The CDR3, as DNA: TGTGCCAGCAGCCCCACTAGGGAGACCCAGTACTTC. It translates to CASSPTRETQYF.

The rearrangement joins TRBV27 to TRBJ2-7; D is possibly TRBD1 (6 bases). The CDR3 length is 13 residues. Between the trimmed V and J ends, which lost 4 bases and 3 bases, there was a span of 10 bases. CDR1 MNHEY and CDR2 SMNVEV come from the germline V gene (reference sequence). DNA for the CDR3: TGTGCCAGCAGTTACGGACAGATCTACGAGCAGTACTTC. Its protein product is CASSYGQIYEQYF.

V gene TRBV27 combines with J gene TRBJ2-3; a weak D match, TRBD1 (5 bases). V shed 3 bases and J shed 3 bases, with 10 bases lying between them. CDR3 length: 14 amino acids. Germline CDR1 reads MNHEY; CDR2 reads SMNVEV (reference sequence). The CDR3 spells CASSFARETDTQYF. DNA for the CDR3: TGTGCCAGCAGTTTCGCCAGGGAAACAGATACGCAGTATTTT.

The CDR3 loop is CASSYGTSGEEEQYF. For the CDR3, the DNA is TGTGCCAGCAGCTACGGGACTAGCGGGGAGGAAGAGCAGTACTTC. The chain is built from TRBV11-3 and TRBJ2-7; 13 bases match TRBD2. The CDR3 runs to 15 residues. The trim removed 4 bases at V and 7 bases at J, leaving 7 bases unmatched. Looked up from germline, CDR1 is SGHNT and CDR2 is YENEEA.

This chain uses TRBV4-1 with TRBJ1-1; weak D call: TRBD1 (5 bases). This CDR3 spans 18 amino acids. V was clipped by 0 bases and J by 0 bases, with 17 bases between them. Germline V gives CDR1 MGHRA, CDR2 YSYEKL. Here the CDR3 DNA reads TGCGCCAGCAGCCAAGACGAACCAGGGATCGGTATGAACACTGAAGCTTTCTTT. Protein sequence: CASSQDEPGIGMNTEAFF.

The rearrangement joins TRBV7-9 to TRBJ2-1, with D unresolved. V was trimmed by 0 bases and J by 7 bases, leaving 10 bases between them. The CDR3 loop spans 14 amino acids. Germline CDR1 reads SEHNR; CDR2 reads FQNEAQ (reference sequence). The CDR3 sequence: CASSLAQDGNEQFF. CDR3 DNA: TGTGCCAGCAGCTTAGCGCAGGATGGAAATGAGCAGTTCTTC.

The chain links TRBV5-4 to TRBJ2-5, with 9 positions matching TRBD2. The length of the CDR3 is 16 residues. Per germline, CDR1 SGHNT and CDR2 YYREEE (reference sequence). V lost 4 bases to trimming and J lost 2 bases; unmatched junction nucleotides: 9. CDR3 DNA: TGTGCCAGCAGCCTCAAGCGGGAGGCGTCACAAGAGACCCAGTACTTC. Translated, it gives CASSLKREASQETQYF.

CDR3 sequence (DNA): TGCGCCAGCAGCTCTAATCCGGGACAGGGTTCCGAGCAGTACTTC. Amino acids: CASSSNPGQGSEQYF. This rearrangement joins TRBV5-1 to TRBJ2-7, with TRBD1 matching over 9 bases. CDR1 is SGHRS, CDR2 YFSETQ, per germline. The trim removed 3 bases at V and 6 bases at J, leaving 10 bases unmatched. This CDR3 has 15 residues.

J is TRBJ1-5 and V is TRBV6-6; a weak D match, TRBD1 (5 bases). V gave up 6 bases and J gave up 5 bases, with 14 bases separating them. The CDR3 contains 14 residues. The germline V gene has CDR1 MNHNY and CDR2 SVGAGI (reference sequence). For the CDR3, the DNA is TGTGCCAGCAGACGCGGGGGTGGGGATCAGCCCCAGCATTTT. Translating it yields CASRRGGGDQPQHF.

The chain combines TRBV4-3 with TRBJ2-3; 9 bases line up with TRBD2. This CDR3 contains 17 residues. Germline trimming cut 1 base from V and 5 bases from J; bases unmatched to any gene: 10. Germline values: CDR1 LGHNA, CDR2 YSLEER. The CDR3 sequence: CASSQVGVAGEGDTQYF. As DNA, the CDR3 is TGCGCCAGCAGCCAAGTGGGGGTAGCGGGAGAGGGAGATACGCAGTATTTT.

The chain is built from TRBV13 and TRBJ2-1; TRBD2 aligns across 10 bases. The V gene end was trimmed by 0 bases and the J gene end by 6 bases; junction bases not matched to a gene: 5. Germline CDR1 and CDR2: PRHDT and FYEKMQ (reference sequence). The CDR3 is 16 amino acids. The CDR3 reads CASSLGSSGSVNEQFF. The CDR3 DNA sequence: TGTGCCAGCAGCTTAGGGTCTAGCGGGAGTGTCAATGAGCAGTTCTTC.